This TCR beta chain is from a study of human CD4 T cells and Enterobacteriaceae. Notes on the study in general: Matching to same-donor CFSE-low cultures alone inferred ex vivo clonotype reactivity. Specific clonotypes appeared less expanded ex vivo than cross-reactive ones.

Ex vivo total memory CD4+ cells were sequenced at deep level. Measured with immunoSEQ multiplex PCR; TCRdb has only the in-frame clones, and not every one. This table holds tens of thousands of clones, around four fifths found once. All CD4+ cells other than CD45RA+CCR7+CD95- naive cells were sorted as memory, over 95% pure. Positive selection with CD4 and CD14 microbeads isolated CD4+ T cells and monocytes. V lost 9 bases to trimming and J lost 4 bases; unmatched junction nucleotides: 7. The germline V gene encodes CDR1 MNHNY and CDR2 SVGAGI (reference sequence). The CDR3 covers 14 residues. Concerning this clone: The target antigen is unknown.

V and J are TRBV6-6 and TRBJ2-3; 10 bases agree with TRBD2. Sequencing input: memory CD4+ T cells from blood. The sequence was collected from a human donor in good health. CDR3 sequence reads: CASHASGSADTQYF. As DNA, the CDR3 is TGTGCCAGTCACGCTAGCGGGAGCGCAGATACGCAGTATTTT.